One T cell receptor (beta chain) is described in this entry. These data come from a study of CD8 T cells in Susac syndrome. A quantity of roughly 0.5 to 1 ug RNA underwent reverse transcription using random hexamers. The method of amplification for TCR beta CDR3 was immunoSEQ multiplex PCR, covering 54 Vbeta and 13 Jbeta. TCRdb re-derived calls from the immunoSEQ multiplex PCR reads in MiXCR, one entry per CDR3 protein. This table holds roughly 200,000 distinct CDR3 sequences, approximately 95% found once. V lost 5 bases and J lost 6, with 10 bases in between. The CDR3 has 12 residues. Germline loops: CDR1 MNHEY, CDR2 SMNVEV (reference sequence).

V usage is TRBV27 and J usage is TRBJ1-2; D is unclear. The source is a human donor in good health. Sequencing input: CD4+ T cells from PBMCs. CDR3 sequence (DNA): TGTGCCAGCAGTGAGAGAGGGAATGGCTACACCTTC. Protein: CASSERGNGYTF.